This T cell receptor (beta chain) was recorded in a study of blood T cells in healthy people across ages. The CDR3 covers 19 residues. The V segment lost 4 bases and the J segment 7 bases; nucleotides outside the gene matches: 18. Germline V gives CDR1 SGHVS, CDR2 FQNEAQ. Peripheral blood samples of around 11 milliliters were drawn from each donor. This clonotype was picked up a small number of times. The antigen is not known. Findings and caveats of the study: Strong correlation existed between TCR beta diversity and naive T cell percentage. A greater number of naive CD4+ cells and higher diversity distinguished long-lived donors from aged donors. Unsorted PBMC material precluded a definitive naive versus antigen-experienced comparison.

The use of a sample-barcoded 5' primer and a J-beta primer mix characterized a second PCR of 7 to 11 cycles. In TCRdb, the 5' RACE reads were re-called with MiXCR into one record per CDR3 protein. The table lists 850,000 to 1,000,000 distinct CDR3 sequences, roughly 51% of them singletons, with 20% to 25% in the top ten. The clonotype comes from a woman aged 60-75 years in good health. The chain carries TRBV7-8 and TRBJ2-3; 12 bases line up with TRBD2. The specimen sequenced was blood. For the CDR3, the DNA is TGTGCCAGCAGCTACCGGGAACTAGCGGGAGGAGGATCCGAGAATACGCAGTATTTT. Translating gives CASSYRELAGGGSENTQYF.